What follows are 32 T cell receptor beta chains derived from one specimen sequenced in a study of cytomegalovirus exposure and HLA in healthy donors. PCR employed 60 Vbeta and 13 Jbeta primers. TCRdb's table, derived via immunoSEQ multiplex PCR, lists solely in-frame clones and lacks some. The data contain approximately 100,000 clones, more than 75% of them singletons. The sequencing input was PBMCs. The receptors were gathered from a middle-aged woman in good health and CMV-seronegative.

V is TRBV5-1 and J is TRBJ1-3; tentatively, D is TRBD1 (6 bases). V was clipped by 2 bases and J by 0 bases, with 12 bases between them. Germline V gene lookup returns CDR1 SGHRS and CDR2 YFSETQ. This CDR3 has 16 residues. The CDR3 DNA is TGCGCCAGCAGCTTTGAAGGACAGAGCTCTGGAAACACCATATATTTT. It translates to CASSFEGQSSGNTIYF.

This clone was counted a few times. The chain couples TRBV7-8 to TRBJ2-1; D perhaps matches TRBD2 (5 bases). CDR3 length: 14 amino acids. V was shortened by 4 bases and J by 4 bases, with 11 bases between the two germline ends. CDR1 is SGHVS, CDR2 FQNEAQ, per germline. The CDR3 reads CASSSDLSYNEQFF. The DNA for the CDR3 is TGTGCCAGCAGCTCGGACTTGTCGTACAATGAGCAGTTCTTC.

The V and J genes are TRBV19 and TRBJ2-2, with a tentative D call TRBD1 (6 bases). The CDR3 consists of 15 residues. Germline V lookup: CDR1 LNHDA, CDR2 SQIVND (reference sequence). Deletions cut 6 bases from V and 0 bases from J, with 11 bases between. CDR3 amino acids: CASRRTATNTGELFF. CDR3 nucleotides: TGTGCCAGTAGACGGACAGCGACGAACACCGGGGAGCTGTTTTTT.

There are a few counts of this clone. The chain couples TRBV27 to TRBJ2-7, with a possible D match to TRBD1 (6 bases). This CDR3 spans 15 amino acids. CDR1 is MNHEY, CDR2 SMNVEV, per germline (reference sequence). Trimming cost V 5 bases and J 1 base, with 15 bases left between them. As DNA, the CDR3 is TGTGCCAGCAGTCCCGCCCCACAGGGATCCTACGAGCAGTACTTC. Amino acid sequence: CASSPAPQGSYEQYF.

The chain combines TRBV5-8 with TRBJ1-5; 11 bases are a match to TRBD1. The J segment lost 6 bases and the V segment lost 2 bases, leaving 10 bases of the junction unmatched. The CDR3 spans 17 residues. The V gene's germline CDR1 is SGHTS and CDR2 YDEGEE. The CDR3 here is CASSLFYGTGGSQPQHF. DNA for the CDR3: TGTGCCAGCAGCTTATTCTATGGGACAGGGGGAAGTCAGCCCCAGCATTTT.

The chain recombines TRBV5-1 with TRBJ2-1, with D uncertain. This CDR3 is 11 amino acids long. The germline gives CDR1 SGHRS, CDR2 YFSETQ. V gave up 2 bases and J gave up 5 bases, with 2 bases separating them. The CDR3 DNA sequence: TGCGCCAGCAGCTTTAACAATGAGCAGTTCTTC. Its translation is CASSFNNEQFF.

The chain uses TRBV4-2 and TRBJ2-3, with D tentatively TRBD1 (6 bases). The germline CDR1 and CDR2 sequences are LGHNA and YNFKEQ. This CDR3 spans 16 amino acids. Trimming cost V 0 bases and J 3 bases, with 13 bases left between them. CDR3 in amino acids: CASSQDLSDRTDTQYF. The CDR3 DNA sequence: TGTGCCAGCAGCCAAGATCTCAGCGACAGGACAGATACGCAGTATTTT.

The V call is TRBV27, the J call TRBJ1-6, with TRBD1 as a possible D gene (5 bases). V lost 4 bases and J 8 bases, leaving 15 bases between the germline ends. The CDR3 sequence is 15 residues long. Germline V CDR1 and CDR2: MNHEY, SMNVEV (reference sequence). CDR3 nucleotides: TGTGCCAGCAGTTGGGCAGGGTTTTCTGATTCACCCCTCCACTTT. Translated, it gives CASSWAGFSDSPLHF.

The chain carries TRBV7-9 and TRBJ2-7; D is unresolved. V lost 5 bases and J lost 3, with 17 bases in between. The CDR3 is made up of 15 amino acids. Germline CDR1 SEHNR, CDR2 FQNEAQ (reference sequence). CDR3 coding DNA: TGTGCCAGCAGCCCGCCGGGTAGACGTAACTACGAGCAGTACTTC. Its translation is CASSPPGRRNYEQYF.

The chain joins TRBV18 to TRBJ2-2; D perhaps matches TRBD2 (6 bases). V was trimmed by 3 bases and J by 1 base, leaving 6 bases between them. Germline loops: CDR1 KGHSH, CDR2 LQKENI. The CDR3 covers 14 residues. CDR3 in amino acids: CASSPGLNTGELFF. CDR3 in DNA: TGTGCCAGCTCACCGGGACTGAACACCGGGGAGCTGTTTTTT.

The rearrangement links TRBV19 to TRBJ2-3, with a tentative D call TRBD2 (6 bases). CDR1 is LNHDA, CDR2 SQIVND, per germline (reference sequence). The CDR3 is 16 residues long. V gave up 3 bases and J gave up 4 bases, with 17 bases separating them. This CDR3 reads CASSILAGTGADTQYF. The CDR3 region has the DNA TGTGCCAGTAGTATCCTCGCGGGAACCGGCGCAGATACGCAGTATTTT.

V usage is TRBV28 and J usage is TRBJ1-1; no firm D call. The CDR3 covers 13 residues. With 7 bases removed from V and 6 bases from J, the gap between germline ends came to 15 bases. CDR1 is MDHEN, CDR2 SYDVKM, per germline. The CDR3 is CASIRSSRPEAFF. DNA of the CDR3: TGTGCCAGCATACGTTCTTCTAGACCTGAAGCTTTCTTT.

V is TRBV19 and J is TRBJ2-1, with 12 bases that match TRBD2. J was trimmed by 7 bases and V by 8 bases; bases with no gene match: 9. CDR3 length equals 15 residues. Germline values: CDR1 LNHDA, CDR2 SQIVND (reference sequence). The CDR3 DNA sequence: TGTGCCAGTTCCAGACTAGCGGGAGCTGGAAATGAGCAGTTCTTC. It specifies CASSRLAGAGNEQFF. Together with reference TRBV19 and TRBJ2-1, the CDR3 gives the full variable domain: DGGITQSPKYLFRKEGQNVTLSCEQNLNHDAMYWYRQDPGQGLRLIYYSQIVNDFQKGDIAEGYSVSREKKESFPLTVTSAQKNPTAFYLCASSRLAGAGNEQFFGPGTRLTVL.

The rearrangement joins TRBV19 to TRBJ2-7, with 10 bases lining up with TRBD1. This CDR3 has 16 amino acids. V shed 2 bases, J shed 2 bases, and the junction held 6 bases outside the gene matches. Germline loops: CDR1 LNHDA, CDR2 SQIVND (reference sequence). CDR3 coding DNA: TGTGCCAGTAGTATAACCAGGACAGGGGGTCCCTACGAGCAGTACTTC. Translated, it gives CASSITRTGGPYEQYF.

The DNA for the CDR3 is TGTGCCAGCAGATACGAGGGTAGGAGGGATGGGGCCAACGTCCTGACTTTC. This encodes CASRYEGRRDGANVLTF. The rearrangement uses TRBV28 and TRBJ2-6, with D tentatively TRBD2 (6 bases). The V gene lost 6 bases and the J gene lost 3 bases, with 18 bases spanning the gap. CDR1 and CDR2 (germline): MDHEN, SYDVKM. The CDR3 spans 17 residues.

The chain links TRBV29-1 to TRBJ2-1; possible D gene TRBD1, 6 bases. Trimming stripped 7 bases from V and 6 bases from J, with 10 bases between. This CDR3 contains 11 residues. Germline CDR1 reads SQVTM; CDR2 reads ANQGSEA. As DNA, the CDR3 is TGCAGCGCCCAACAGGGCAATGAGCAGTTCTTC. This sequence encodes CSAQQGNEQFF.

The V and J genes are TRBV7-3 and TRBJ2-2, with TRBD1 matching over 8 bases. The V gene end was trimmed by 6 bases and the J gene end by 6 bases; junction bases not matched to a gene: 6. Looked up from germline, CDR1 is SGHTA and CDR2 is FQGTGA. The CDR3 is 14 amino acids. The CDR3 is CASRPGGVAGELFF. CDR3 nucleotides: TGTGCCAGCAGACCAGGGGGCGTAGCCGGGGAGCTGTTTTTT.

This clone was seen once. This chain joins TRBV6-5 and TRBJ1-1, with TRBD1 matching over 7 bases. Trimming took 2 bases from V and 0 from J; bases not matched to a gene: 3. The CDR3 extends over 15 amino acids. The V gene's germline CDR1 is MNHEY and CDR2 SVGAGI. This CDR3 reads CASSYDRAMNTEAFF. The DNA for the CDR3 is TGTGCCAGCAGTTACGACAGGGCAATGAACACTGAAGCTTTCTTT.

This clone was detected once. The rearrangement joins TRBV28 to TRBJ1-2; TRBD1 might be the D (6 bases). CDR1 MDHEN and CDR2 SYDVKM come from the germline V gene. Trimming cost V 7 bases and J 7 bases, with 19 bases left between them. This CDR3 comprises 14 residues. Written as DNA, the CDR3 is TGTGCCAGCAATCCCGCCCCCCAACAGGGTGGCTACACCTTC. It is translated as CASNPAPQQGGYTF.

V gene TRBV10-3 combines with J gene TRBJ2-1, with D possibly TRBD2 on 6 matching bases. Germline CDR1 and CDR2: ENHRY and SYGVKD. The CDR3 sequence is 12 residues long. V lost 3 bases to trimming and J lost 12 bases, with 12 bases between them. In DNA form, the CDR3 reads TGTGCCATCAGTGATAACCGGGGAGGGCAGTTCTTC. Protein sequence: CAISDNRGGQFF.

This sequence joins TRBV4-3 and TRBJ2-4, with 9 bases aligning to TRBD1. The germline V gene has CDR1 LGHNA and CDR2 YSLEER. Unmatched junction bases numbered 4, after V lost 2 bases and J lost 8 bases. CDR3 length equals 14 residues. The CDR3 sequence is CASSQHRTGDIQYF. CDR3 DNA sequence: TGCGCCAGCAGCCAACATAGGACAGGGGACATTCAGTACTTC.

The chain combines TRBV13 with TRBJ1-2; 7 bases map to TRBD1. The germline CDR1 and CDR2 sequences are PRHDT and FYEKMQ (reference sequence). With 1 base clipped from V and 5 bases from J, the junction kept 10 bases outside the gene matches. This CDR3 is built from 16 residues. The CDR3 sequence: CASSLASGTDIYGYTF. Written as DNA, the CDR3 is TGTGCCAGCAGCTTAGCCTCCGGGACAGACATATATGGCTACACCTTC.

The CDR3, as DNA: TGTGCCAGCTCGTCGGCGGGAGGGGGGCAGGAGCAGTTCTTC. It codes for CASSSAGGGQEQFF. The J gene is TRBJ2-1, the V gene TRBV6-1, with 9 positions matching TRBD2. Germline V gene data show CDR1 as MNHNS and CDR2 as SASEGT. V lost 8 bases and J lost 10; bases outside the gene matches: 12. This CDR3 has 14 amino acids.

CDR3 sequence: CASSGLTGTGSGYTF. The CDR3 DNA sequence: TGTGCCAGCAGTGGGCTCACAGGGACGGGATCTGGCTACACCTTC. The chain recombines TRBV27 with TRBJ1-2, with D perhaps matching TRBD1 (6 bases). There are 15 residues in the CDR3. V gave up 5 bases and J gave up 7 bases, with 20 bases separating them. Germline CDR1 and CDR2: MNHEY and SMNVEV (reference sequence).

This clone was found once. The chain has TRBV15 and TRBJ2-2; the match to TRBD2 covers 10 bases. CDR3 length equals 17 residues. The germline CDR1 and CDR2 sequences are LNHNV and YYDKDF (reference sequence). Unmatched junction bases numbered 5, after V lost 0 bases and J lost 4 bases. CDR3 loop: CATSREAGLAFTGELFF. Written as DNA, the CDR3 is TGTGCCACCAGCAGAGAAGCGGGACTAGCGTTCACCGGGGAGCTGTTTTTT.

The chain has TRBV7-3 and TRBJ2-4, with a tentative D call TRBD2 (6 bases). Germline V gives CDR1 SGHTA, CDR2 FQGTGA. Trimming cost V 5 bases and J 0 bases, with 23 bases left between them. CDR3 length equals 19 residues. CDR3 sequence reads: CASSVGTSDRRLAKNIQYF. CDR3 coding DNA: TGTGCCAGCAGCGTCGGGACTTCCGATCGTCGTTTAGCCAAAAACATTCAGTACTTC.

This sequence joins TRBV9 and TRBJ2-7; D unclear. Germline CDR1 is SGDLS and CDR2 is YYNGEE. This CDR3 contains 14 residues. Trimming shortened V by 3 bases and J by 0 bases, and 10 bases separated the two germline ends. This CDR3 is CASSGFGGSYEQYF. The CDR3 coding sequence is TGTGCCAGCAGCGGGTTCGGCGGCTCCTACGAGCAGTACTTC.

The V gene is TRBV21-1, the J gene TRBJ2-2; the tabulated D call, TRBD2, remains unverified against the DNA. TRBV21-1 has pseudogene status. CDR3 length: 17 amino acids. Written as DNA, the CDR3 is TGTGCCAGCAGCTGCCCGACTAGCGGGACGAACACCGGGGAGCTGTTTTTT. It yields the protein CASSCPTSGTNTGELFF.

V and J are TRBV18 and TRBJ1-1, with TRBD1 matching over 10 bases. V trimming: 4 bases; J trimming: 5 bases; junction bases outside the gene matches: 7. There are 15 residues in the CDR3. The germline gives CDR1 KGHSH, CDR2 LQKENI. The CDR3 region is CASSRGTGAGTEAFF. DNA of the CDR3: TGTGCCAGCTCACGGGGGACAGGGGCCGGAACTGAAGCTTTCTTT.

The rearrangement uses TRBV18 and TRBJ2-5, with D perhaps matching TRBD2 (6 bases). CDR3 length: 15 residues. Trimming took 6 bases from V and 1 from J, leaving 15 bases between them. Germline CDR1 and CDR2: KGHSH and LQKENI. The CDR3 coding sequence is TGTGCCAGCTCCCCGCCGGAGGGTACCCAAGAGACCCAGTACTTC. Encoded protein: CASSPPEGTQETQYF.

Only one count was recorded for this clone. The rearrangement uses TRBV6-5 and TRBJ1-5; D ambiguous. This CDR3 is 14 amino acids long. Trimming stripped 5 bases from V and 5 bases from J, with 13 bases between. Germline values: CDR1 MNHEY, CDR2 SVGAGI. CDR3 DNA: TGTGCCAGCAGTCCCGCGCGAGGGCATCAGCCCCAGCATTTT. As protein: CASSPARGHQPQHF.

The J gene is TRBJ1-2, the V gene TRBV5-5; D is possibly TRBD1 (5 bases). V shed 4 bases and J shed 8 bases, with 15 bases lying between them. This CDR3 region has 13 residues. The germline V gene has CDR1 SGHKS and CDR2 YYEKEE (reference sequence). CDR3 sequence: CASSGEGRTGYTF. In DNA form, the CDR3 reads TGTGCCAGCAGCGGTGAGGGGAGGACGGGCTACACCTTC.